Each of the 24 T cell receptor beta chains below was sequenced from the same sample in a study of OX40 agonist ivuxolimab in advanced cancers. Here immunoSEQ multiplex PCR was the method, and the copy in TCRdb shows in-frame clones only, minus some. The sample consists of about 110,000 clones, 85% to 95% of them appearing once. The sequenced sample was CD4+ or CD8+ T cells sorted from blood, obtained in a trial of the OX40 agonist ivuxolimab. Receptors were obtained from an adult with an advanced solid tumor such as melanoma, head and neck, liver or kidney cancer.

The rearrangement joins TRBV27 to TRBJ1-3; D is unresolved. Between the trimmed V and J ends, which lost 9 bases and 0 bases, there was a span of 18 bases. The germline V gene encodes CDR1 MNHEY and CDR2 SMNVEV (reference sequence). This CDR3 is built from 16 residues. CDR3 nucleotides: TGTGCCAGTCCCCTCATCGGGCAGAGCTCTGGAAACACCATATATTTT. As protein: CASPLIGQSSGNTIYF.

This clone is a singleton in its sample. The chain combines TRBV5-1 with TRBJ2-7; 7 positions agree with TRBD1. V lost 0 bases to trimming and J lost 0 bases; unmatched junction nucleotides: 3. The CDR3 length is 15 residues. Looked up from germline, CDR1 is SGHRS and CDR2 is YFSETQ. This chain's CDR3 is CASSLEGASSYEQYF. The CDR3 DNA is TGCGCCAGCAGCTTGGAGGGGGCGAGCTCCTACGAGCAGTACTTC. Variable domain in full (rest from reference TRBV5-1 and TRBJ2-7): KAGVTQTPRYLIKTRGQQVTLSCSPISGHRSVSWYQQTPGQGLQFLFEYFSETQRNKGNFPGRFSGRQFSNSRSEMNVSTLELGDSALYLCASSLEGASSYEQYFGPGTRLTVT.

The gene calls are TRBV6-5 and TRBJ1-1; D uncertain. V lost 0 bases and J lost 4, with 9 bases in between. The CDR3 sequence is 14 residues long. Germline CDR1 is MNHEY and CDR2 is SVGAGI. The CDR3 loop reads CASSYSRWSTEAFF. The CDR3 DNA reads TGTGCCAGCAGTTACTCAAGGTGGTCCACTGAAGCTTTCTTT.

This clone was seen more than once but under ten times. The chain carries TRBV19 and TRBJ2-3; D not resolved. The V gene's germline CDR1 is LNHDA and CDR2 SQIVND (reference sequence). CDR3 size: 17 residues. The V gene lost 1 base and the J gene lost 0 bases, with 14 bases spanning the gap. The CDR3, as DNA: TGTGCCAGTAGTATAGGGGGATCTCAGCTTAGCACAGATACGCAGTATTTT. Residues: CASSIGGSQLSTDTQYF.

The DNA for the CDR3 is TGTGCCAGCAGCCCTGGGGGCACCGTCAATCAGCCCCAGCATTTT. This sequence encodes CASSPGGTVNQPQHF. The genes are TRBV6-1 and TRBJ1-5, with TRBD1 as a possible D gene (6 bases). CDR1 and CDR2 from the germline V gene are MNHNS and SASEGT. V gave up 6 bases and J gave up 3 bases, with 15 bases separating them. The CDR3 extends over 15 amino acids.

This sequence joins TRBV6-5 and TRBJ2-7, with a possible D match to TRBD2 (7 bases). The CDR3 consists of 13 residues. V was cut by 2 bases and J by 6 bases, with 11 bases left in between. Germline CDR1 MNHEY, CDR2 SVGAGI. CDR3 amino acids: CASSYGGAGEQYF. CDR3 sequence (DNA): TGTGCCAGCAGTTACGGGGGGGCGGGCGAGCAGTACTTC.

This chain uses TRBV19 with TRBJ1-5; a weak D match, TRBD1 (6 bases). CDR3 size: 16 residues. CDR1 is LNHDA, CDR2 SQIVND, per germline (reference sequence). Trimming pared 3 bases from V and 1 base from J, leaving 13 bases between. This CDR3 reads CASSMEGGMSNQPQHF. Written as DNA, the CDR3 is TGTGCCAGTAGTATGGAAGGGGGAATGAGCAATCAGCCCCAGCATTTT.

The chain couples TRBV18 to TRBJ2-6, with no clear D. Germline V gene lookup returns CDR1 KGHSH and CDR2 LQKENI. This CDR3 has 13 amino acids. V was clipped by 3 bases and J by 8 bases, with 8 bases between them. The CDR3 DNA reads as TGTGCCAGCTCACCGGCTTTGACCAACGTCCTGACTTTC. Its protein product is CASSPALTNVLTF.

The rearrangement links TRBV27 to TRBJ2-3, with D possibly TRBD1 on 5 matching bases. This CDR3 is built from 15 residues. Trimming shortened V by 7 bases and J by 0 bases, and 14 bases separated the two germline ends. The germline CDR1 and CDR2 sequences are MNHEY and SMNVEV (reference sequence). The CDR3 loop is CASTGGASSTDTQYF. The CDR3 coding sequence is TGTGCCAGCACCGGTGGGGCCTCTAGCACAGATACGCAGTATTTT.

This clone came up once. The V and J genes are TRBV30 and TRBJ2-1; a possible D gene is TRBD1 (5 bases). V gave up 3 bases and J gave up 7 bases, with 13 bases separating them. The CDR3 runs to 13 residues. The V gene's germline CDR1 is GTSNPN and CDR2 SVGIG (reference sequence). For the CDR3, the DNA is TGTGCCTGGAGCAGGGTTCCGCCGAATGAGCAGTTCTTC. Its translation: CAWSRVPPNEQFF. Using reference TRBV30 and TRBJ2-1 for the parts outside the CDR3, the full variable domain is SQTIHQWPATLVQPVGSPLSLECTVEGTSNPNLYWYRQAAGRGLQLLFYSVGIGQISSEVPQNLSASRPQDRQFILSSKKLLLSDSGFYLCAWSRVPPNEQFFGPGTRLTVL.

The genes are TRBV5-4 and TRBJ2-7; 7 bases align to TRBD2. After removal of 1 base from V and 6 bases from J, the junction contained 10 bases not matched to a gene. Germline V gene sequence: CDR1 SGHNT, CDR2 YYREEE (reference sequence). The CDR3 has 15 residues. CDR3 in DNA: TGTGCCAGCAGCTTGAATTCGGGAGCGGGGAGCGAGCAGTACTTC. Amino acid sequence: CASSLNSGAGSEQYF.

The chain carries TRBV27 and TRBJ1-3; D is unclear. Trimming took off 3 bases at V and 4 bases at J, with 7 bases between the two ends. This CDR3 is 13 amino acids long. Germline values: CDR1 MNHEY, CDR2 SMNVEV (reference sequence). The CDR3 loop reads CASSLTSGNTIYF. The CDR3 DNA follows: TGTGCCAGCAGTTTGACATCGGGAAACACCATATATTTT.

The chain couples TRBV5-1 to TRBJ1-1; TRBD1 matches at 7 bases. Germline assignment: CDR1 SGHRS and CDR2 YFSETQ. V lost 1 base, J lost 0 bases, and 0 bases stayed unmatched. The CDR3 extends over 14 amino acids. Written as DNA, the CDR3 is TGCGCCAGCAGCTTGACAGGGGTGAACACTGAAGCTTTCTTT. Amino acid sequence: CASSLTGVNTEAFF.

This clone was counted a single time. The chain recombines TRBV21-1 with TRBJ2-7; the DNA was not compared with TRBD1, the D call given in the table. TRBV21-1 is shown as a pseudogene. The CDR3 has 15 residues. The CDR3 coding sequence is TGTGCCAGCAGCAATCGTCCGGGACAAAGGGGCGAGCAGTACTTC. Protein: CASSNRPGQRGEQYF.

This clone has only one observation. The CDR3 spells CAWSNGMGEKLFF. As DNA, the CDR3 is TGTGCCTGGAGTAATGGGATGGGCGAAAAACTGTTTTTT. V usage is TRBV30 and J usage is TRBJ1-4, with no clear D. The CDR3 is 13 residues long. Germline CDR1 GTSNPN, CDR2 SVGIG (reference sequence). Trimming left V 2 bases short and J 8 bases short, with 12 bases between.

The genes are TRBV15 and TRBJ1-2, with 12 nucleotides matching TRBD1. This CDR3 has 14 amino acids. Germline V CDR1 and CDR2: LNHNV, YYDKDF (reference sequence). The V segment lost 9 bases and the J segment 5 bases; nucleotides outside the gene matches: 7. In DNA form, the CDR3 reads TGTGCCACAGAATCGGGACAGGGGGCGTATGGCTACACCTTC. The encoded protein is CATESGQGAYGYTF.

The chain joins TRBV29-1 to TRBJ1-2; the D gene is possibly TRBD1 (5 bases). V was cut by 6 bases and J by 6 bases, with 11 bases left in between. This CDR3 comprises 11 residues. CDR1 SQVTM and CDR2 ANQGSEA come from the germline V gene. This CDR3 is CSVRQTNGYTF. The CDR3 DNA sequence: TGCAGCGTCAGACAGACCAATGGCTACACCTTC.

This chain joins TRBV2 and TRBJ2-5, with D unclear. CDR1 is SNHLY, CDR2 FYNNEI, per germline. The V and J ends lost 5 bases and 5 bases respectively, with 15 bases between them. CDR3 length: 14 residues. The CDR3 loop is CASSRLQMRETQYF. In DNA form, the CDR3 reads TGTGCCAGCAGTCGACTCCAAATGAGGGAGACCCAGTACTTC.

Turning to this clone: The junction differs from germline at one of its ends, possibly a read error. Other DNA sequences of this sample code for an identical CDR3. The chain employs TRBV4-1 and TRBJ1-5, with TRBD1 as a possible D gene (5 bases). Germline CDR1 MGHRA, CDR2 YSYEKL. This CDR3 is 16 amino acids long. In DNA form, the CDR3 reads TGCGCCAGCAGCCAAGAGCCAGGGAAGGGCAATCAGCCCCAGCATTTC. It yields the protein CASSQEPGKGNQPQHF.

The chain links TRBV5-1 to TRBJ2-7; TRBD1 is a possible D gene (6 bases). V lost 4 bases and J 3 bases, leaving 14 bases between the germline ends. The CDR3 runs 14 residues. Germline values: CDR1 SGHRS, CDR2 YFSETQ. The CDR3, as DNA: TGCGCCAGCAGCGCACCGGGACACTACTACGAGCAGTACTTC. This codes for CASSAPGHYYEQYF. The full variable domain, with the rest looked up from reference TRBV5-1 and TRBJ2-7, is KAGVTQTPRYLIKTRGQQVTLSCSPISGHRSVSWYQQTPGQGLQFLFEYFSETQRNKGNFPGRFSGRQFSNSRSEMNVSTLELGDSALYLCASSAPGHYYEQYFGPGTRLTVT.

V is TRBV2 and J is TRBJ1-4; D may be TRBD1 (5 bases). Deletions cut 3 bases from V and 5 bases from J, with 10 bases between. Germline CDR1 SNHLY, CDR2 FYNNEI. The CDR3 has 14 residues. This CDR3 is CASSERQQNEKLFF. DNA of the CDR3: TGTGCCAGCAGTGAGAGACAGCAAAATGAAAAACTGTTTTTT.

As regards this clone: Other nucleotide sequences from this sample produce the same CDR3. The chain has TRBV19 and TRBJ1-1; D call uncertain. In germline, CDR1 is LNHDA, CDR2 SQIVND (reference sequence). The CDR3 has 12 residues. Trimming removed 6 bases from V and 4 bases from J, with 9 bases in between. The CDR3 sequence: CASSKGVTEAFF. The CDR3 DNA reads TGTGCCAGTAGCAAGGGTGTCACTGAAGCTTTCTTT.

This clone has only one observation. V and J are TRBV19 and TRBJ1-3, with D possibly matching TRBD1 (5 bases). The CDR3 consists of 16 residues. V was clipped by 5 bases and J by 0 bases, with 14 bases between them. Germline values: CDR1 LNHDA, CDR2 SQIVND (reference sequence). Here the CDR3 reads CASSDRDAYSGNTIYF. The CDR3 DNA follows: TGTGCCAGTAGTGACCGGGACGCCTACTCTGGAAACACCATATATTTT.

The chain couples TRBV6-5 to TRBJ2-1; D unclear. Germline V gene sequence: CDR1 MNHEY, CDR2 SVGAGI. CDR3 length: 15 amino acids. V was shortened by 0 bases and J by 5 bases, with 11 bases between the two germline ends. CDR3 amino acids: CASSYSWLIDNEQFF. The CDR3 nucleotides are TGTGCCAGCAGTTACTCGTGGCTCATAGACAATGAGCAGTTCTTC.